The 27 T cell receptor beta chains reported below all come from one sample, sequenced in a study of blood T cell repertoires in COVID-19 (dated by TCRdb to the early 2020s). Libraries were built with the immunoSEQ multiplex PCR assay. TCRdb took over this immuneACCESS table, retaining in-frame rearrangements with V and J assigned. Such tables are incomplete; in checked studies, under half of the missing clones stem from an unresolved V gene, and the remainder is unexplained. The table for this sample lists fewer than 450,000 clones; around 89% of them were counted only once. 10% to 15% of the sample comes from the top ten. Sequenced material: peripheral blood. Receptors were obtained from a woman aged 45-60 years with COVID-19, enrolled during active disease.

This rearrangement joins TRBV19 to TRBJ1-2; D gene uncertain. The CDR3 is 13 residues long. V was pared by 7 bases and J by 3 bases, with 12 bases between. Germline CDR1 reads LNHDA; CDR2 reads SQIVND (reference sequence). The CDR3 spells CASTHVTDYGYTF. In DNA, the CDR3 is TGTGCCAGTACCCACGTCACAGACTATGGCTACACCTTC.

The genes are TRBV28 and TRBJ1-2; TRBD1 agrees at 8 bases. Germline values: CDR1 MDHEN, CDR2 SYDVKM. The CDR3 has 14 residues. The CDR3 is CAHRGDRSNYGYTF. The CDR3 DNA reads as TGTGCGCACAGGGGGGACAGGAGTAACTATGGCTACACCTTC.

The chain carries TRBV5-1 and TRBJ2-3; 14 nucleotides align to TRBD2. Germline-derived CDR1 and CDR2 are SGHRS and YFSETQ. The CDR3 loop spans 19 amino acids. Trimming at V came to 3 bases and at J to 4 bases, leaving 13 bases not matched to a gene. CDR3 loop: CASSWGLAGVTRVPDTQYF. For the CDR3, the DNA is TGCGCCAGCAGCTGGGGACTAGCGGGGGTCACAAGGGTCCCAGATACGCAGTATTTT.

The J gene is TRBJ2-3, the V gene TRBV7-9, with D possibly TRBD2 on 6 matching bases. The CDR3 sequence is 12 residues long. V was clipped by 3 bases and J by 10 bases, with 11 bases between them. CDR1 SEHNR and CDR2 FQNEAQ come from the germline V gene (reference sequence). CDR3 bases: TGTGCCAGCAGCTTCGGCGGGGAGGCGCAGTATTTT. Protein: CASSFGGEAQYF.

CDR3 region: CAPTALKAGGITEQYF. CDR3 DNA sequence: TGTGCCCCCACCGCCTTAAAAGCGGGGGGGATAACCGAGCAGTACTTC. This rearrangement joins TRBV27 to TRBJ2-7; the match to TRBD2 covers 10 bases. The CDR3 is made up of 16 amino acids. Per germline, CDR1 MNHEY and CDR2 SMNVEV (reference sequence). V lost 11 bases, J lost 6 bases, and 19 bases stayed unmatched.

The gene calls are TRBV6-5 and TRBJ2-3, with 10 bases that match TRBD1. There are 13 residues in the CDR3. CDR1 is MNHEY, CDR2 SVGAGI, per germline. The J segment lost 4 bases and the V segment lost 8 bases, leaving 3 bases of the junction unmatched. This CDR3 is CASGTGVSDTQYF. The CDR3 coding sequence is TGTGCCAGCGGGACAGGGGTTTCAGATACGCAGTATTTT.

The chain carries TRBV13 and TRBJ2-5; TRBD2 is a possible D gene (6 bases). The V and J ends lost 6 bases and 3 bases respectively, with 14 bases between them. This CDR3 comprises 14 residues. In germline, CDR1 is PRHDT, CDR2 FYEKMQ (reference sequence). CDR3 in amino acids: CASRPQEGEETQYF. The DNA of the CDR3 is TGTGCCAGCAGGCCCCAGGAGGGAGAAGAGACCCAGTACTTC.

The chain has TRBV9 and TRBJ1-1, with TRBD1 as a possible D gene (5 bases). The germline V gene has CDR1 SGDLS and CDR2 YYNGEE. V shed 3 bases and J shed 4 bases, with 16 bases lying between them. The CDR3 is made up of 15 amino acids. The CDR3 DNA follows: TGTGCCAGCAGCGCGGGGGGAGGGGAAAGCACTGAAGCTTTCTTT. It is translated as CASSAGGGESTEAFF.

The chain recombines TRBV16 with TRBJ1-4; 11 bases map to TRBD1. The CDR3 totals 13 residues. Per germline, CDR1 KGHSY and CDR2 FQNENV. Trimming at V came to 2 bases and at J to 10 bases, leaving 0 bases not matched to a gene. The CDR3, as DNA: TGTGCCAGCAGCCAAGGGACAGGGGGAAAACTGTTTTTT. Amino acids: CASSQGTGGKLFF. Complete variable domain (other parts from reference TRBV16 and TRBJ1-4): GEEVAQTPKHLVRGEGQKAKLYCAPIKGHSYVFWYQQVLKNEFKFLISFQNENVFDETGMPKERFSAKCLPNSPCSLEIQATKLEDSAVYFCASSQGTGGKLFFGSGTQLSVL.

In DNA form, the CDR3 reads TGTGCCTGGAGTCGGTCGGGGCAGGGGGCGACTGAAGCTTTCTTT. Amino acid sequence: CAWSRSGQGATEAFF. The chain has TRBV30 and TRBJ1-1; 8 bases are shared with TRBD1. Trimming cost V 2 bases and J 5 bases; bases outside gene matches: 10. The CDR3 has 15 amino acids. CDR1 and CDR2 (germline): GTSNPN, SVGIG (reference sequence).

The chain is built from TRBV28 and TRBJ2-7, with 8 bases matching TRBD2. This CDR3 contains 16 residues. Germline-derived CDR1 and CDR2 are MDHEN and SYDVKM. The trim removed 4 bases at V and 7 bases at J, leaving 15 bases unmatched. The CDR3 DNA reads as TGTGCCAGCAGTTACAACTCTCGGGAGGGAGGTGTAGAGCAGTACTTC. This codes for CASSYNSREGGVEQYF.

CDR3 coding DNA: TGTGCCACCAGCAGAGATACGGCGGGGGGGACGGAGACCCAGTACTTC. Amino acids: CATSRDTAGGTETQYF. This sequence joins TRBV15 and TRBJ2-5, with 9 bases identical to TRBD2. CDR1 is LNHNV, CDR2 YYDKDF, per germline (reference sequence). The V segment lost 0 bases and the J segment 5 bases; nucleotides outside the gene matches: 7. The CDR3 runs to 16 residues.

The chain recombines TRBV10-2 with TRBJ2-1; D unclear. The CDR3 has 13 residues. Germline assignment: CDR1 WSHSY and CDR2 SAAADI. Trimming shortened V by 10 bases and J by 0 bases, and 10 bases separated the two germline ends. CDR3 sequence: CATNPSSYNEQFF. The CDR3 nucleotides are TGCGCCACCAACCCCAGCTCCTACAATGAGCAGTTCTTC.

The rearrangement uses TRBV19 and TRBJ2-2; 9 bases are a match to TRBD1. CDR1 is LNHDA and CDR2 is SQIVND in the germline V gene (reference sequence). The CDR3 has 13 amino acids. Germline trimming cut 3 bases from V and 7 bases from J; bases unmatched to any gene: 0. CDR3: CASSMGQGGELFF. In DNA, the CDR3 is TGTGCCAGTAGTATGGGACAGGGCGGGGAGCTGTTTTTT.

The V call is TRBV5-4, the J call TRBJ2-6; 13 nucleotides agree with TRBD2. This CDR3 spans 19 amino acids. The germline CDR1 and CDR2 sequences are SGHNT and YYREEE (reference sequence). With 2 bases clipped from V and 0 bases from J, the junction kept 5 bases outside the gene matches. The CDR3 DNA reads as TGTGCCAGCAGCTTTAAACTAGCGGGGGGGTTCTCTGGGGCCAACGTCCTGACTTTC. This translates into CASSFKLAGGFSGANVLTF.

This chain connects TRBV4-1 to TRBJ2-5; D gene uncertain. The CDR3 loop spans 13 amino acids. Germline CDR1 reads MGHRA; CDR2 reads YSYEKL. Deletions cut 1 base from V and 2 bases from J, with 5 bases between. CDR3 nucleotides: TGCGCCAGCAGCCAAGGGCATCAAGAGACCCAGTACTTC. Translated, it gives CASSQGHQETQYF.

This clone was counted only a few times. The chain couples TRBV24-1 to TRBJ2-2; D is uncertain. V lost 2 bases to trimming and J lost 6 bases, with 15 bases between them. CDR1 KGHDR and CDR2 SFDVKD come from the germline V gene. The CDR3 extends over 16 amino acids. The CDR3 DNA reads TGTGCCACCAGTGATTATTCCCTGACTGCAGCCGGGGAGCTGTTTTTT. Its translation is CATSDYSLTAAGELFF.

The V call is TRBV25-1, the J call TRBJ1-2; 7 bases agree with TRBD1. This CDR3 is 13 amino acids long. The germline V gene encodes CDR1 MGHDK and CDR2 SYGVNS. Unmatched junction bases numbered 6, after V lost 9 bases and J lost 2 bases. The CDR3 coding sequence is TGTGCCAGTAGGGACAGCGCCAACTATGGCTACACCTTC. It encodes CASRDSANYGYTF.

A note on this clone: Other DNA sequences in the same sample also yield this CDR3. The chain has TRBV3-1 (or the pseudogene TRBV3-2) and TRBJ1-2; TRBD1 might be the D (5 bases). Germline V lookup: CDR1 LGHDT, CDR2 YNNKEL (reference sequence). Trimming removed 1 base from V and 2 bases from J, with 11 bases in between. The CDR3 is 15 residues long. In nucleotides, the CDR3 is TGTGCCAGCAGCCAAGGGGGTGGGGCAAACTATGGCTACACCTTC. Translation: CASSQGGGANYGYTF.

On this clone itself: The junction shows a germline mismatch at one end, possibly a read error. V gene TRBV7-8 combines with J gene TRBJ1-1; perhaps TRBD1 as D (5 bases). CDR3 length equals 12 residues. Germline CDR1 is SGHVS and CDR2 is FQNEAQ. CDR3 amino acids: CASSVGDGLFRF. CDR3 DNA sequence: TGTGCCAGCAGCGTTGGGGACGGACTATTTAGGTTT.

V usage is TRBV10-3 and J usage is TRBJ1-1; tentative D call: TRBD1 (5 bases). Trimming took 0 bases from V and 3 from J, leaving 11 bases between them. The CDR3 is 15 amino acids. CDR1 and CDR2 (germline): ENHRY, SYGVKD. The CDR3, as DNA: TGTGCCATCAGTGAGTCGACAGCCTCGTACACTGAAGCTTTCTTT. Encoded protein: CAISESTASYTEAFF.

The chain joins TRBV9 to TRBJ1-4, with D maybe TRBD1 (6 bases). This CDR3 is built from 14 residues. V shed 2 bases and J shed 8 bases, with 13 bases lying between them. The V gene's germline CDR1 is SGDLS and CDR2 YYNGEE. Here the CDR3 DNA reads TGTGCCAGCAGCGTCGGGGCAGGGGAAGAAAAACTGTTTTTT. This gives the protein CASSVGAGEEKLFF.

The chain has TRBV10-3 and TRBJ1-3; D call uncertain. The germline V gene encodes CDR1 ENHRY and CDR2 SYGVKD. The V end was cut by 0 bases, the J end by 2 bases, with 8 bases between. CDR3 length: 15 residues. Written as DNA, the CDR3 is TGTGCCATCAGTGAGTCGTCGGTCGCTGGAAACACCATATATTTT. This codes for CAISESSVAGNTIYF.

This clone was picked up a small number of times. The CDR3 here is CASSSSGPIGSPLHF. The CDR3 nucleotides are TGTGCCAGCAGCTCTTCAGGGCCGATTGGATCACCCCTCCACTTT. The chain joins TRBV7-9 to TRBJ1-6, with D maybe TRBD1 (5 bases). The CDR3 length is 15 residues. Between the trimmed V and J ends, which lost 4 bases and 10 bases, there was a span of 17 bases. In germline, CDR1 is SEHNR, CDR2 FQNEAQ (reference sequence). Using reference TRBV7-9 and TRBJ1-6 for the parts outside the CDR3, the full variable domain is DTGVSQNPRHKITKRGQNVTFRCDPISEHNRLYWYRQTLGQGPEFLTYFQNEAQLEKSRLLSDRFSAERPKGSFSTLEIQRTEQGDSAMYLCASSSSGPIGSPLHFGNGTRLTVT.

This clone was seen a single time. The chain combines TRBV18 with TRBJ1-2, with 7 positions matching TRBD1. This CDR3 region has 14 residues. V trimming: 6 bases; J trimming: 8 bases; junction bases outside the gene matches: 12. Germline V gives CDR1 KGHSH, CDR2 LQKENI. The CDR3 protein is CASSPETGAAGYTF. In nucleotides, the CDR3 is TGTGCCAGCTCGCCTGAAACAGGGGCTGCCGGCTACACCTTC.

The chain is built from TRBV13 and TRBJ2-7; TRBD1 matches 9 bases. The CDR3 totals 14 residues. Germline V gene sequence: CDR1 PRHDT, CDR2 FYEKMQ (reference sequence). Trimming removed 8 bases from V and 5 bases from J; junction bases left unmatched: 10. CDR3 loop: CASSTGTGLHEQYF. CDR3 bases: TGTGCCAGCTCGACGGGGACAGGGTTACACGAGCAGTACTTC.

The CDR3 bases are TGCGCCAGCAGCTTGGCCGTCTCTAGCGGGGGGTCTGAGCAGTTCTTC. Its translation: CASSLAVSSGGSEQFF. V gene TRBV5-1 combines with J gene TRBJ2-1; 11 nucleotides agree with TRBD2. The V gene's germline CDR1 is SGHRS and CDR2 YFSETQ. The junction had 8 bases not matched to a gene; V was cut back by 0 bases and J by 9 bases. The length of the CDR3 is 16 residues.